Each of the 17 T cell receptor beta chains below was sequenced from the same sample in a study of CD8+ T cells in alopecia areata (dated by TCRdb to the late 2010s). Library preparation was by the immunoSEQ multiplex PCR assay. To provide template for TCR sequencing, every sample had RNA extracted and reverse transcribed into cDNA. TCRdb re-hosts the immuneACCESS table, in-frame sequences only. Its copies lack some clones; in the studies checked, an unresolved V gene accounts for under half of them, and the cause for the rest is not known. The table for this sample lists about 200,000 clones; 64% of them were counted only once. Approximately 1.2% of the sample rests with the top ten. The sample's treatment or condition label, in plain terms: oral pan-JAK inhibitor, 5-10 mg twice daily. The source was CD4+ T cells sorted from blood, collected around week 49, from a patient treated with tofacitinib. All receptors come from a human donor with alopecia areata.

The rearrangement joins TRBV7-2 to TRBJ2-7; tentative D call: TRBD1 (6 bases). Germline lookup yields CDR1 SGHTA and CDR2 FQGNSA. The CDR3 extends over 14 amino acids. V was shortened by 4 bases and J by 1 base, with 11 bases between the two germline ends. CDR3 sequence reads: CASSSTGISYEQYF. The CDR3 coding sequence is TGTGCCAGCAGCTCTACAGGGATTTCCTACGAGCAGTACTTC.

A single count supports this clone. V usage is TRBV27 and J usage is TRBJ2-3, with D perhaps TRBD2 (5 bases). The CDR3 spans 13 residues. Trimming took off 2 bases at V and 5 bases at J, with 8 bases between the two ends. Germline loops: CDR1 MNHEY, CDR2 SMNVEV (reference sequence). For the CDR3, the DNA is TGTGCCAGCAGTTTAGCTAGCCGAGATACGCAGTATTTT. Translation gives CASSLASRDTQYF.

This chain connects TRBV11-2 to TRBJ1-2; no clear D gene. Between the trimmed V and J ends, which lost 1 base and 4 bases, there was a span of 13 bases. This CDR3 region has 15 residues. Per germline, CDR1 SGHAT and CDR2 FQNNGV. The CDR3 sequence: CASSLGKGSAYGYTF. The CDR3, as DNA: TGTGCCAGCAGCTTAGGAAAGGGTTCCGCCTATGGCTACACCTTC.

V and J are TRBV29-1 and TRBJ2-1; D may be TRBD1 or TRBD2 (6 bases each). CDR1 SQVTM and CDR2 ANQGSEA come from the germline V gene. V was pared by 4 bases and J by 4 bases, with 17 bases between. The CDR3 has 15 amino acids. As DNA, the CDR3 is TGCAGCGTTGGGACGACTAGGGGGATATACAATGAGCAGTTCTTC. Protein sequence: CSVGTTRGIYNEQFF.

The chain recombines TRBV5-1 with TRBJ2-3, with D unclear. V was cut by 4 bases and J by 2 bases, with 5 bases left in between. In germline, CDR1 is SGHRS, CDR2 YFSETQ. The CDR3 totals 12 residues. The CDR3 region has the DNA TGCGCCAGCAGCGACGACACAGATACGCAGTATTTT. Its translation is CASSDDTDTQYF.

V usage is TRBV5-1 and J usage is TRBJ2-5; TRBD2 is a possible D gene (5 bases). Germline CDR1 reads SGHRS; CDR2 reads YFSETQ. Trimming pared 0 bases from V and 3 bases from J, leaving 12 bases between. The CDR3 sequence is 15 residues long. The CDR3 DNA sequence: TGCGCCAGCAGCTTGGACCCAGGAGGAGAAGAGACCCAGTACTTC. Its translation is CASSLDPGGEETQYF.

This clone was detected a few times. The same CDR3 can be traced to other DNA sequences in this sample. The chain carries TRBV29-1 and TRBJ1-1; D is undetermined. The length of the CDR3 is 12 residues. V was pared by 4 bases and J by 0 bases, with 6 bases between. Germline V gene sequence: CDR1 SQVTM, CDR2 ANQGSEA. The CDR3 sequence: CSVVEVNTEAFF. In DNA, the CDR3 is TGCAGCGTTGTTGAGGTGAACACTGAAGCTTTCTTT. Full variable domain (rest looked up from reference TRBV29-1 and TRBJ1-1): SAVISQKPSRDICQRGTSLTIQCQVDSQVTMMFWYRQQPGQSLTLIATANQGSEATYESGFVIDKFPISRPNLTFSTLTVSNMSPEDSSIYLCSVVEVNTEAFFGQGTRLTVV.

The V call is TRBV5-6, the J call TRBJ1-2; 7 bases align to TRBD1. The J segment lost 8 bases and the V segment lost 4 bases, leaving 8 bases of the junction unmatched. This CDR3 is built from 13 residues. The germline V gene encodes CDR1 SGHDT and CDR2 YYEEEE. The CDR3 loop reads CASSPDREGGYTF. CDR3 in DNA: TGTGCCAGCAGCCCCGACAGGGAGGGCGGCTACACCTTC.

Only a few counts were recorded for this clone. J is TRBJ2-1 and V is TRBV15; 7 bases align to TRBD1. This CDR3 is 15 amino acids long. Germline assignment: CDR1 LNHNV and CDR2 YYDKDF (reference sequence). J lost 8 bases, V lost 5 bases, and 12 bases had no gene match. The CDR3 spells CATSRSTGRRDEQFF. CDR3 DNA sequence: TGTGCCACCAGCCGATCGACAGGGCGGCGGGATGAGCAGTTCTTC.

This clone came up a few times. This sample includes further DNA sequences coding for the same CDR3. The chain joins TRBV9 to TRBJ1-1, with TRBD1 matching 7 bases. The CDR3 is 15 residues long. Germline V gives CDR1 SGDLS, CDR2 YYNGEE. Losses at the gene ends were 4 bases for V and 0 bases for J; bases not matched to a gene: 6. The CDR3: CASSLQGQMNTEAFF. In DNA form, the CDR3 reads TGTGCCAGCAGCCTACAGGGGCAGATGAACACTGAAGCTTTCTTT. Complete variable domain (other parts from reference TRBV9 and TRBJ1-1): DSGVTQTPKHLITATGQRVTLRCSPRSGDLSVYWYQQSLDQGLQFLIQYYNGEERAKGNILERFSAQQFPDLHSELNLSSLELGDSALYFCASSLQGQMNTEAFFGQGTRLTVV.

The J gene is TRBJ1-2, the V gene TRBV15, with D possibly being TRBD1 (6 bases). Between the trimmed V and J ends, which lost 3 bases and 5 bases, there was a span of 16 bases. The CDR3 runs 15 residues. Germline lookup yields CDR1 LNHNV and CDR2 YYDKDF (reference sequence). The CDR3 loop reads CATSRGAGPEYGYTF. The CDR3 coding sequence is TGTGCCACCAGCAGGGGGGCGGGACCGGAGTATGGCTACACCTTC.

The chain recombines TRBV11-2 with TRBJ2-7, with D perhaps assigned TRBD1 or TRBD2 (6 bases each). V was clipped by 1 base and J by 4 bases, with 14 bases between them. This CDR3 has 15 residues. Germline V CDR1 and CDR2: SGHAT, FQNNGV. The CDR3 nucleotides read TGTGCCAGCAGCTTAGTGAGGGGGGCGCGTTACGAGCAGTACTTC. Translation gives CASSLVRGARYEQYF.

In this sample, this clone turned up many times. The chain carries TRBV19 and TRBJ1-5; unclear D gene. Trimming pared 6 bases from V and 5 bases from J, leaving 8 bases between. From germline, CDR1 is LNHDA and CDR2 SQIVND (reference sequence). This CDR3 spans 12 amino acids. The CDR3 is CASSKEDQPQHF. As DNA, the CDR3 is TGTGCCAGTAGCAAGGAGGATCAGCCCCAGCATTTT.

This clone was recorded once. The gene calls are TRBV29-1 and TRBJ2-3; 9 bases line up with TRBD1. The V gene end was trimmed by 3 bases and the J gene end by 3 bases; junction bases not matched to a gene: 7. The CDR3 is made up of 15 amino acids. The germline V gene encodes CDR1 SQVTM and CDR2 ANQGSEA. The CDR3 sequence is CSVDFGTGRTDTQYF. The CDR3 nucleotides read TGCAGCGTTGACTTCGGGACAGGGAGAACAGATACGCAGTATTTT.

The chain employs TRBV7-8 and TRBJ1-1; D possibly corresponds to TRBD1 (5 bases). Trimming stripped 4 bases from V and 0 bases from J, with 6 bases between. Germline loops: CDR1 SGHVS, CDR2 FQNEAQ. The length of the CDR3 is 13 residues. The CDR3 region is CASSSTVNTEAFF. CDR3 coding DNA: TGTGCCAGCAGCTCGACAGTGAACACTGAAGCTTTCTTT. The full variable domain, its missing parts supplied by reference TRBV7-8 and TRBJ1-1, is GAGVSQSPRYKVAKRGQDVALRCDPISGHVSLFWYQQALGQGPEFLTYFQNEAQLDKSGLPSDRFFAERPEGSVSTLKIQRTQQEDSAVYLCASSSTVNTEAFFGQGTRLTVV.

The chain combines TRBV9 with TRBJ2-1, with 10 bases matching TRBD1. J lost 5 bases, V lost 3 bases, and 8 bases had no gene match. Germline lookup yields CDR1 SGDLS and CDR2 YYNGEE. The CDR3 is 16 residues long. CDR3 DNA sequence: TGTGCCAGCAGCGGCGAGACAGGGGGCTTAAACAATGAGCAGTTCTTC. This gives the protein CASSGETGGLNNEQFF.

The gene calls are TRBV10-3 and TRBJ1-4, with TRBD1 matching over 10 bases. The CDR3 has 15 residues. CDR1 and CDR2 from the germline V gene are ENHRY and SYGVKD. V lost 10 bases and J lost 5; bases outside the gene matches: 10. CDR3 loop: CASRQGARLNEKLFF. As DNA, the CDR3 is TGTGCCAGCAGACAGGGGGCTAGATTAAATGAAAAACTGTTTTTT.